Below are 24 T cell receptor beta chains sequenced from a single sample in a study of blood T cell repertoires in COVID-19. Using immunoSEQ multiplex PCR, the repertoire was profiled, and TCRdb retains in-frame clones only, with some absent. Of over 120,000 clones in the sample, roughly 84% were seen once. The sample was peripheral blood. These receptor sequences come from a human donor with acute or convalescent COVID-19. The donor label of this sample is uncertain.

The chain is built from TRBV18 and TRBJ1-3, with TRBD1 matching over 7 bases. The J segment lost 3 bases and the V segment lost 2 bases, leaving 4 bases of the junction unmatched. CDR1 is KGHSH and CDR2 is LQKENI in the germline V gene. This CDR3 has 15 residues. The CDR3: CASSPETGSGNTIYF. CDR3 coding DNA: TGTGCCAGCTCACCAGAGACAGGGAGTGGAAACACCATATATTTT.

The count of this clone is one. A junction end diverges from the germline sequence, so it may reflect a read error. V gene TRBV7-2 combines with J gene TRBJ2-7; 10 bases are shared with TRBD2. This CDR3 is built from 15 residues. The V gene's germline CDR1 is SGHTA and CDR2 FQGNSA. The CDR3 loop reads CASRLAGGRFYEQYF. CDR3 nucleotide sequence: TGTGCCAGCAGATTAGCGGGGGGTAGATTCTACGAGCAGTACTTC.

The CDR3 sequence is CASSQEGGQGYTGELFF. The CDR3 DNA is TGTGCCAGCAGCCAAGAAGGGGGACAGGGTTATACCGGGGAGCTGTTTTTT. This chain joins TRBV4-2 and TRBJ2-2, with 9 bases that match TRBD1. The CDR3 contains 17 residues. CDR1 is LGHNA, CDR2 YNFKEQ, per germline. V lost 0 bases, J lost 5 bases, and 7 bases stayed unmatched.

The V call is TRBV2, the J call TRBJ1-2, with TRBD1 identical over 8 bases. The CDR3 length is 14 residues. V was pared by 6 bases and J by 6 bases, with 9 bases of the junction left unmatched. CDR1 and CDR2 (germline): SNHLY, FYNNEI. The CDR3 loop is CASRVQGAGNGYTF. DNA of the CDR3: TGTGCCAGCAGGGTCCAGGGGGCGGGGAATGGCTACACCTTC.

V and J are TRBV10-2 and TRBJ2-2; 9 bases map to TRBD1. Germline lookup yields CDR1 WSHSY and CDR2 SAAADI. V shed 7 bases, J shed 4 bases, and the junction held 4 bases outside the gene matches. The CDR3 covers 14 residues. For the CDR3, the DNA is TGCGCCAGCAAAGGGACAGGGCTCACCGGGGAGCTGTTTTTT. It specifies CASKGTGLTGELFF.

The chain couples TRBV12-3 or TRBV12-4 to TRBJ2-5; D gene uncertain. With 6 bases removed from V and 4 bases from J, the gap between germline ends came to 12 bases. CDR3 length: 13 residues. DNA for the CDR3: TGTGCCAGCAGCACCCCCGCCGGAGAGACCCAGTACTTC. Protein sequence: CASSTPAGETQYF.

The chain carries TRBV2 and TRBJ2-1; 9 bases line up with TRBD2. The CDR3 has 18 amino acids. Unmatched junction bases numbered 20, after V lost 4 bases and J lost 10 bases. Germline V gene lookup returns CDR1 SNHLY and CDR2 FYNNEI. The CDR3 nucleotides read TGTGCCAGCAGTGCGGACACTAGCGGGCAGAGCCGGGTGGGCGAGCAGTTCTTC. Amino acid sequence: CASSADTSGQSRVGEQFF.

V usage is TRBV7-6 and J usage is TRBJ1-2; D is ambiguous. The CDR3 runs to 15 residues. With 2 bases removed from V and 4 bases from J, the gap between germline ends came to 14 bases. Per germline, CDR1 SGHVS and CDR2 FNYEAQ. This chain's CDR3 is CASSLLEGSGYGYTF. CDR3 nucleotides: TGTGCCAGCAGCTTACTCGAGGGCAGCGGCTATGGCTACACCTTC.

The J gene is TRBJ1-1, the V gene TRBV7-9; 8 nucleotides match TRBD1. The CDR3 totals 15 residues. Germline V CDR1 and CDR2: SEHNR, FQNEAQ (reference sequence). The junction had 6 bases not matched to a gene; V was cut back by 1 base and J by 5 bases. The CDR3 DNA is TGTGCCAGCAGCTTAGGGCAGGGGGCTTTTACTGAAGCTTTCTTT. Translated: CASSLGQGAFTEAFF.

The chain links TRBV18 to TRBJ1-1; D is ambiguous. Per germline, CDR1 KGHSH and CDR2 LQKENI. This CDR3 region has 12 residues. Between the trimmed V and J ends, which lost 6 bases and 2 bases, there was a span of 7 bases. The chain's CDR3 is CASSPRNTEAFF. As DNA, the CDR3 is TGTGCCAGCTCTCCGAGAAACACTGAAGCTTTCTTT. The full variable domain, rest sourced from reference TRBV18 and TRBJ1-1, is NAGVMQNPRHLVRRRGQEARLRCSPMKGHSHVYWYRQLPEEGLKFMVYLQKENIIDESGMPKERFSAEFPKEGPSILRIQQVVRGDSAAYFCASSPRNTEAFFGQGTRLTVV.

The chain combines TRBV5-6 with TRBJ1-3, with D tentatively TRBD1 (5 bases). The CDR3 spans 15 residues. Germline assignment: CDR1 SGHDT and CDR2 YYEEEE. Trimming removed 4 bases from V and 0 bases from J, with 11 bases in between. The CDR3 sequence is CASSAGLSSGNTIYF. In DNA, the CDR3 is TGTGCCAGCAGCGCGGGGCTAAGCTCTGGAAACACCATATATTTT.

V is TRBV29-1 and J is TRBJ1-2; 9 nucleotides align to TRBD1. This CDR3 region has 15 residues. Germline CDR1 and CDR2: SQVTM and ANQGSEA. J lost 2 bases, V lost 5 bases, and 9 bases had no gene match. The CDR3 region is CSVYPATGGNYGYTF. For the CDR3, the DNA is TGCAGCGTTTACCCCGCGACAGGGGGGAACTATGGCTACACCTTC. The complete variable domain, with remaining parts taken from reference TRBV29-1 and TRBJ1-2, reads SAVISQKPSRDICQRGTSLTIQCQVDSQVTMMFWYRQQPGQSLTLIATANQGSEATYESGFVIDKFPISRPNLTFSTLTVSNMSPEDSSIYLCSVYPATGGNYGYTFGSGTRLTVV.

This clone was recorded once. The chain carries TRBV7-2 and TRBJ2-7; TRBD2 is a possible D gene (6 bases). From germline, CDR1 is SGHTA and CDR2 FQGNSA. V shed 1 base and J shed 4 bases, with 14 bases lying between them. The CDR3 consists of 15 residues. The DNA for the CDR3 is TGTGCCAGCAGCTTAGGGAGCGGGCCCGTTTACGAGCAGTACTTC. As protein: CASSLGSGPVYEQYF.

The genes are TRBV6-5 and TRBJ2-3; TRBD2 might be the D (6 bases). The V gene lost 2 bases and the J gene lost 8 bases, with 8 bases spanning the gap. The CDR3 length is 12 residues. Looked up from germline, CDR1 is MNHEY and CDR2 is SVGAGI. The CDR3 here is CASSYGSGTQYF. The CDR3 nucleotides read TGTGCCAGCAGTTACGGTAGCGGTACGCAGTATTTT.

The V and J genes are TRBV30 and TRBJ1-1; the D is unclear. CDR1 and CDR2 from the germline V gene are GTSNPN and SVGIG (reference sequence). The CDR3 runs to 13 residues. V lost 1 base and J lost 1, with 7 bases in between. The CDR3 sequence is CAWSGAGNTEAFF. In nucleotides, the CDR3 is TGTGCCTGGAGTGGTGCAGGGAACACTGAAGCTTTCTTT. The variable domain in full, completed from reference TRBV30 and TRBJ1-1, reads SQTIHQWPATLVQPVGSPLSLECTVEGTSNPNLYWYRQAAGRGLQLLFYSVGIGQISSEVPQNLSASRPQDRQFILSSKKLLLSDSGFYLCAWSGAGNTEAFFGQGTRLTVV.

The chain has TRBV3-1 (or the pseudogene TRBV3-2) and TRBJ2-1; maybe TRBD1 (6 bases). The CDR3 runs to 12 residues. CDR1 is LGHDT, CDR2 YNNKEL, per germline (reference sequence). V gave up 4 bases and J gave up 8 bases, with 9 bases separating them. In nucleotides, the CDR3 is TGTGCCAGCAGCCCACGACAGGATGAGCAGTTCTTC. Translated, it gives CASSPRQDEQFF.

With regard to this clone: One end of the junction fails to match germline, which may point to a read error. CDR3 in amino acids: CASSFLGQGKHIQYF. The CDR3 nucleotides read TGCGCCAGCAGCTTCCTTGGACAGGGCAAACACATTCAGTACTTC. The genes are TRBV5-1 and TRBJ2-4; 8 bases map to TRBD1. CDR1 is SGHRS, CDR2 YFSETQ, per germline. The CDR3 consists of 15 residues.

The chain combines TRBV11-2 with TRBJ1-5; 7 nucleotides match TRBD1. Germline CDR1 and CDR2: SGHAT and FQNNGV. CDR3 size: 13 residues. V lost 5 bases, J lost 7 bases, and 5 bases stayed unmatched. CDR3 amino acids: CASSMQGGQPQHF. The CDR3 DNA follows: TGTGCCAGCAGCATGCAGGGGGGACAGCCCCAGCATTTT.

The chain is built from TRBV14 and TRBJ2-3, with D possibly matching TRBD1 (6 bases). Trimming stripped 2 bases from V and 6 bases from J, with 15 bases between. Germline CDR1 and CDR2: SGHDN and FVKESK. The CDR3 has 15 residues. The CDR3 here is CASSQISGGMDTQYF. In DNA, the CDR3 is TGTGCCAGCAGCCAAATCAGTGGGGGCATGGATACGCAGTATTTT.

The genes are TRBV25-1 and TRBJ2-2; no definite D call. The CDR3 is 14 amino acids. Trimming took 0 bases from V and 7 from J, leaving 9 bases between them. The germline gives CDR1 MGHDK, CDR2 SYGVNS. CDR3 nucleotides: TGTGCCAGCAGTGAATACGATACTGTCGGGGAGCTGTTTTTT. It codes for CASSEYDTVGELFF.

The chain joins TRBV6-2 or TRBV6-3 to TRBJ1-5; D is perhaps TRBD1 (5 bases). This CDR3 spans 14 amino acids. CDR1 MNHEY and CDR2 SVGEGT come from the germline V gene. Trimming removed 2 bases from V and 5 bases from J, with 10 bases in between. CDR3 in DNA: TGTGCCAGCAGTTACGGATTAGGGGATCAGCCCCAGCATTTT. Translating it yields CASSYGLGDQPQHF.

About this clone itself: The same CDR3 arises from other DNA sequences in this sample as well. V and J are TRBV12-3 or TRBV12-4 and TRBJ1-4; D gene unclear. The CDR3 has 13 amino acids. Trimming cost V 6 bases and J 7 bases, with 12 bases left between them. The CDR3 protein is CASSLGVGEKLFF. The DNA of the CDR3 is TGTGCCAGCAGCCTCGGGGTAGGTGAAAAACTGTTTTTT.

This chain joins TRBV24-1 and TRBJ1-4, with 7 bases lining up with TRBD1. Losses at the gene ends were 6 bases for V and 3 bases for J; bases not matched to a gene: 3. The CDR3 extends over 14 amino acids. Germline V gene sequence: CDR1 KGHDR, CDR2 SFDVKD. The DNA for the CDR3 is TGTGCCACCAGTCGGACAGGACCTAATGAAAAACTGTTTTTT. Its translation: CATSRTGPNEKLFF.

This chain connects TRBV7-2 to TRBJ1-4; the match to TRBD1 covers 8 bases. The germline V gene encodes CDR1 SGHTA and CDR2 FQGNSA. The V segment lost 6 bases and the J segment 2 bases; nucleotides outside the gene matches: 2. The CDR3 is made up of 14 amino acids. The CDR3 coding sequence is TGTGCCAGCAGATACAGGGGGACTAATGAAAAACTGTTTTTT. Translation gives CASRYRGTNEKLFF.